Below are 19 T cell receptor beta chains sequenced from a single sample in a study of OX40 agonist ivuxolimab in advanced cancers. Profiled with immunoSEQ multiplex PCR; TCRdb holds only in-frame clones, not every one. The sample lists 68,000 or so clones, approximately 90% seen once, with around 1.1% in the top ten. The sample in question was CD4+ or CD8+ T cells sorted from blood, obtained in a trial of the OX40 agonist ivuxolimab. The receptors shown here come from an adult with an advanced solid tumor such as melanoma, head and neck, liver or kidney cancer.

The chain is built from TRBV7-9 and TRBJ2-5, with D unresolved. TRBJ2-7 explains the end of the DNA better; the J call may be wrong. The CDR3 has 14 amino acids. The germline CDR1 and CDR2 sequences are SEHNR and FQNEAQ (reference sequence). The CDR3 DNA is TGTGCCAGCAGCCCTAACGCGGTTCAGTACGAGCAGTACTTC. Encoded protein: CASSPNAVQYEQYF.

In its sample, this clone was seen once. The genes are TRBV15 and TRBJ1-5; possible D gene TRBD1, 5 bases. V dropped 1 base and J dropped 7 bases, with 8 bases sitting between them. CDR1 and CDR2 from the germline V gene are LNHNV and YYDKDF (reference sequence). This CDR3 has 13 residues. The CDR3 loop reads CATSRGWGQPQHF. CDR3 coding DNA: TGTGCCACCAGCAGAGGGTGGGGGCAGCCCCAGCATTTT. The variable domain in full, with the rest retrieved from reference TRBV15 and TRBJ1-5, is DAMVIQNPRYQVTQFGKPVTLSCSQTLNHNVMYWYQQKSSQAPKLLFHYYDKDFNNEADTPDNFQSRRPNTSFCFLDIRSPGLGDTAMYLCATSRGWGQPQHFGDGTRLSIL.

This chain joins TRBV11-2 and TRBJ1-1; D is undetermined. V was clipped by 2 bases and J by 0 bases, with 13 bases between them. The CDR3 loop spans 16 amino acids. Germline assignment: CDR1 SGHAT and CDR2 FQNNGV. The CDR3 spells CASSLSRNRLNTEAFF. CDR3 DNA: TGTGCCAGCAGCTTATCAAGAAATCGACTGAACACTGAAGCTTTCTTT. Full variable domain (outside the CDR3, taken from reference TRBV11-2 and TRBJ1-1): EAGVAQSPRYKIIEKRQSVAFWCNPISGHATLYWYQQILGQGPKLLIQFQNNGVVDDSQLPKDRFSAERLKGVDSTLKIQPAKLEDSAVYLCASSLSRNRLNTEAFFGQGTRLTVV.

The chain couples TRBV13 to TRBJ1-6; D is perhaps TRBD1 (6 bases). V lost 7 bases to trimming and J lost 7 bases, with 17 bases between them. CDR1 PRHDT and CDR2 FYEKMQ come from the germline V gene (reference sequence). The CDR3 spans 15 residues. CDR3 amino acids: CASNLWGRENSPLHF. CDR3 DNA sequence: TGTGCCAGCAACCTGTGGGGGCGAGAGAATTCACCCCTCCACTTT.

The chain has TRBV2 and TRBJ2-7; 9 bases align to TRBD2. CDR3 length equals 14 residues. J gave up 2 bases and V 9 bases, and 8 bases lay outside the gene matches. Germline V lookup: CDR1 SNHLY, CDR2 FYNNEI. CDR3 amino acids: CARGSGGTPYEQYF. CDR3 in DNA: TGTGCCAGAGGAAGCGGGGGGACCCCCTACGAGCAGTACTTC.

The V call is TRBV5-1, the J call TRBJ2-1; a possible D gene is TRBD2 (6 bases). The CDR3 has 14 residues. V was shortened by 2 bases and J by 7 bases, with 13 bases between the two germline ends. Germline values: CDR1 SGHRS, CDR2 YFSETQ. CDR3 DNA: TGCGCCAGCAGCTTACGGGAGCTTAGGAATGAGCAGTTCTTC. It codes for CASSLRELRNEQFF. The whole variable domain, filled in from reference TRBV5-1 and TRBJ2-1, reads KAGVTQTPRYLIKTRGQQVTLSCSPISGHRSVSWYQQTPGQGLQFLFEYFSETQRNKGNFPGRFSGRQFSNSRSEMNVSTLELGDSALYLCASSLRELRNEQFFGPGTRLTVL.

The CDR3 loop reads CASSVAQGTDTQYF. CDR3 in DNA: TGTGCCAGCAGCGTAGCACAGGGCACAGATACGCAGTATTTT. This sequence joins TRBV9 and TRBJ2-3, with D perhaps matching TRBD1 (5 bases). This CDR3 contains 14 residues. V lost 0 bases to trimming and J lost 1 base, with 6 bases between them. Germline-derived CDR1 and CDR2 are SGDLS and YYNGEE.

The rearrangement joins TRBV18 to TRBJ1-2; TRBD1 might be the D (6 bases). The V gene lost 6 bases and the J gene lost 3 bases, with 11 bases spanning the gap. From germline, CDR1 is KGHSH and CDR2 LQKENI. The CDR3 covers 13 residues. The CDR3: CASSGQGHYGYTF. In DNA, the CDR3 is TGTGCCAGCTCCGGCCAGGGGCACTATGGCTACACCTTC.

The CDR3 DNA follows: TGTGCCAGTAGTTATGGACTAGCGGGCCCGCCCACCTACGAGCAGTACTTC. Its translation: CASSYGLAGPPTYEQYF. This chain uses TRBV19 with TRBJ2-7, with 11 bases that match TRBD2. Trimming cost V 5 bases and J 2 bases; bases outside gene matches: 11. The CDR3 is made up of 17 amino acids. Germline assignment: CDR1 LNHDA and CDR2 SQIVND (reference sequence).

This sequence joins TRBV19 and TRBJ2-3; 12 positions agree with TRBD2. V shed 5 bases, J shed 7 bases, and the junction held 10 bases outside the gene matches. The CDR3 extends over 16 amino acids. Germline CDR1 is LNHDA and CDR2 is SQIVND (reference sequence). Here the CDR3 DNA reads TGTGCCAGTAGTCCGGGACTAGCGGGCCCCAGGAATACGCAGTATTTT. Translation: CASSPGLAGPRNTQYF.

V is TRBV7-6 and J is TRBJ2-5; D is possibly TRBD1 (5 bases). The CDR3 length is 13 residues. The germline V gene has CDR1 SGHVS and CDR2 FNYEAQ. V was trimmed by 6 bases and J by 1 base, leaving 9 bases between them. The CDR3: CASSPTGQETQYF. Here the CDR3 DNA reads TGTGCCAGCAGTCCAACAGGCCAAGAGACCCAGTACTTC.

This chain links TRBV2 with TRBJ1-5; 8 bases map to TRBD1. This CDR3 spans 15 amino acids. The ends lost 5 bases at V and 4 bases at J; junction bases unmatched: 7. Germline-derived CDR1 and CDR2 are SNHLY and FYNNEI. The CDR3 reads CASSPPDRGNQPQHF. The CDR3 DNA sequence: TGTGCCAGCAGTCCACCAGACAGGGGTAATCAGCCCCAGCATTTT.

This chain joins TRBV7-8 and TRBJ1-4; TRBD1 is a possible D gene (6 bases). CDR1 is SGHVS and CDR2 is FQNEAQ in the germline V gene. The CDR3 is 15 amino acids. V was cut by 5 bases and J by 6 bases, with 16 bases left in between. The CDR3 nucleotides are TGTGCCAGCAGCCGCGAGCCGGGGGGCGATGAAAAACTGTTTTTT. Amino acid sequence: CASSREPGGDEKLFF.

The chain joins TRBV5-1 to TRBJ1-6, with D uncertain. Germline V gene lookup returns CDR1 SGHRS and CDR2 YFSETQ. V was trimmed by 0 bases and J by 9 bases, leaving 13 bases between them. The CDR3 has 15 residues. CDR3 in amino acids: CASSLETSRRSPLHF. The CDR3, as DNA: TGCGCCAGCAGCTTGGAAACGAGCCGTCGTTCACCCCTCCACTTT.

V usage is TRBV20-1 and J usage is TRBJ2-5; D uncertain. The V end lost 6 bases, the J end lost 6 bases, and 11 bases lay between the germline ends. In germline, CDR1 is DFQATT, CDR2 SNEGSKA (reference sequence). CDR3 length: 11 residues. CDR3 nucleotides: TGCAGTGCCGAGGTCTCGAAGACCCAGTACTTC. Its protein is CSAEVSKTQYF.

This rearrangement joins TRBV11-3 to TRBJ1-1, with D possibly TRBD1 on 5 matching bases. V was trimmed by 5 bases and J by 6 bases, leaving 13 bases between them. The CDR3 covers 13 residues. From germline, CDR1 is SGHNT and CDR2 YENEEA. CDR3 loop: CASSGRGDPEAFF. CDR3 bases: TGTGCCAGCAGCGGCCGGGGGGACCCTGAAGCTTTCTTT.

CDR3 coding DNA: TGTGCCAGCAGTTCGGGGGTTGGCACTGAAGCTTTCTTT. Its protein is CASSSGVGTEAFF. The gene calls are TRBV2 and TRBJ1-1, with a possible D match to TRBD1 (5 bases). This CDR3 has 13 amino acids. The V and J ends lost 5 bases and 4 bases respectively, with 11 bases between them. Germline V gene data show CDR1 as SNHLY and CDR2 as FYNNEI.

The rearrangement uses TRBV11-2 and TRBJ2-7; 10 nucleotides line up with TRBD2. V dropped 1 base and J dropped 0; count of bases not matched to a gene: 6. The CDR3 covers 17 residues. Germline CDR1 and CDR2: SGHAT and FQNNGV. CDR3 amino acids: CASSLGGASGSSYEQYF. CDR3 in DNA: TGTGCCAGCAGCTTAGGAGGGGCTAGCGGGAGCTCCTACGAGCAGTACTTC.

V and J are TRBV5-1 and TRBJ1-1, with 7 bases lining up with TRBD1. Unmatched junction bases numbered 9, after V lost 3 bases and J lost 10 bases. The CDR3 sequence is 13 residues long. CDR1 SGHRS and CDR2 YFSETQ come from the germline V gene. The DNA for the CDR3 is TGCGCCAGCAGCTCGACAGGGCCAGGGGGAGCTTTCTTT. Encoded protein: CASSSTGPGGAFF.